These T cell receptor beta chains were read from a single sample in a study of T cell repertoires in cytomegalovirus infection. Their recognized antigens are unknown. Via MiXCR, TCRdb re-called the reads, giving one row per CDR3 protein. The sample consists of some 480,000 distinct CDR3 sequences, roughly a third of them appearing once. The sequencing here drew on cultured PBMCs, taken from culture after CMV antigen stimulation. The receptor set was obtained from a human donor in good health (CMV status not recorded). Some clones in this sample may be carry-over from other donors' samples. CDR3s include the opening cysteine and the closing phenylalanine or tryptophan. D genes are given only for firm matches. For some rows the clone size is stated as once, few or many, or as a class when expanded; others skip it.

clone size: .
D gene: .
J gene: TRBJ2-4
V gene: TRBV30
CDR3 protein: CAWSDGGMVIQYF

clone size: .
D gene: .
J gene: TRBJ1-3
V gene: TRBV7-2
CDR3 protein: CASSIPGHGSGNTIYF

clone size: once
D gene: .
J gene: TRBJ2-1
V gene: TRBV12-5
CDR3 protein: CASGQYQGLSNEQFF

clone size: .
D gene: .
J gene: TRBJ2-1
V gene: TRBV27
CDR3 protein: CASSESPGTLYNEQFF

clone size: .
D gene: .
J gene: TRBJ1-2
V gene: TRBV12-3/TRBV12-4
CDR3 protein: CASSFRVERGRGYTF

clone size: .
D gene: .
J gene: TRBJ1-2
V gene: TRBV6-2/TRBV6-3
CDR3 protein: CASSYLDPAAPYGYTF

clone size: few
D gene: .
J gene: TRBJ2-7
V gene: TRBV24-1
CDR3 protein: CATSLTGIEQYF

clone size: .
D gene: .
J gene: TRBJ1-5
V gene: TRBV7-8
CDR3 protein: CASSLVWRRGLQPQHF

clone size: once
D gene: .
J gene: TRBJ1-1
V gene: TRBV19
CDR3 protein: CASRGGLKNTEAFF

clone size: .
D gene: TRBD2
J gene: TRBJ2-7
V gene: TRBV4-1
CDR3 protein: CASSQSALAGGFHEQYF

clone size: .
D gene: .
J gene: TRBJ1-5
V gene: TRBV2
CDR3 protein: CASSEARQINSNQPQHF

clone size: few
D gene: .
J gene: TRBJ1-1
V gene: TRBV6-2/TRBV6-3
CDR3 protein: CASKTQDRNTEAFF

clone size: few
D gene: .
J gene: TRBJ1-2
V gene: TRBV27
CDR3 protein: CASSPTAFKAGYTF

clone size: many
D gene: .
J gene: TRBJ1-1
V gene: TRBV4-1
CDR3 protein: CASSPHMETEAFF

clone size: few
D gene: TRBD2
J gene: TRBJ2-2
V gene: TRBV14
CDR3 protein: CASSQAGGGQTGELFF

clone size: .
D gene: TRBD2
J gene: TRBJ2-1
V gene: TRBV6-2/TRBV6-3
CDR3 protein: CASSYQGLGSNEQFF

clone size: once
D gene: .
J gene: TRBJ1-1
V gene: TRBV2
CDR3 protein: CASSVQGVNTEAFF

clone size: few
D gene: .
J gene: TRBJ2-2
V gene: TRBV7-3
CDR3 protein: CASSGGGPTGELFF

clone size: .
D gene: TRBD2
J gene: TRBJ2-5
V gene: TRBV28
CDR3 protein: CASKGTGLALPGGTQYF

clone size: .
D gene: .
J gene: TRBJ1-1
V gene: TRBV29-1
CDR3 protein: CSVTRDGNTEAFF

clone size: few
D gene: .
J gene: TRBJ2-2
V gene: TRBV7-2
CDR3 protein: CASSFRGTGTGELFF

clone size: .
D gene: .
J gene: TRBJ1-2
V gene: TRBV7-9
CDR3 protein: CASSESRQRAHGYTF

clone size: few
D gene: .
J gene: TRBJ2-2
V gene: TRBV6-2/TRBV6-3
CDR3 protein: CASSDPPAGELFF

clone size: few
D gene: TRBD1
J gene: TRBJ2-4
V gene: TRBV6-2/TRBV6-3
CDR3 protein: CASSYRTGAPRRRIQYF

clone size: .
D gene: .
J gene: TRBJ2-4
V gene: TRBV12-3/TRBV12-4
CDR3 protein: CASSLRDNFQNIQYF

clone size: few
D gene: TRBD1
J gene: TRBJ1-2
V gene: TRBV5-4
CDR3 protein: CASSRGTGGYGYTF

clone size: few
D gene: .
J gene: TRBJ1-6
V gene: TRBV7-2
CDR3 protein: CASSLVRVNNSPLHF

clone size: .
D gene: TRBD2
J gene: TRBJ2-1
V gene: TRBV6-2/TRBV6-3
CDR3 protein: CASSSTPGRGAGYNEQFF

clone size: many
D gene: TRBD1
J gene: TRBJ2-1
V gene: TRBV7-3
CDR3 protein: CASSSRDRDYNEQFF

clone size: .
D gene: .
J gene: TRBJ1-2
V gene: TRBV27
CDR3 protein: CASSLEPTNYGYTF

clone size: .
D gene: .
J gene: TRBJ1-1
V gene: TRBV11-2
CDR3 protein: CASSPKRGDLNTEAFF

clone size: few
D gene: .
J gene: TRBJ2-3
V gene: TRBV7-2
CDR3 protein: CASSQGLPWHTQYF

clone size: few
D gene: .
J gene: TRBJ2-1
V gene: TRBV19
CDR3 protein: CASSIYVSALVYNEQFF

clone size: .
D gene: .
J gene: TRBJ1-6
V gene: TRBV7-8
CDR3 protein: CASRSGESSSYNSPLHF

clone size: .
D gene: .
J gene: TRBJ2-7
V gene: TRBV7-9
CDR3 protein: CASSLGTVSNEQYF

clone size: .
D gene: TRBD2
J gene: TRBJ2-1
V gene: TRBV7-8
CDR3 protein: CASSFGLAGINNEQFF

clone size: few
D gene: TRBD1
J gene: TRBJ2-2
V gene: TRBV7-8
CDR3 protein: CAGARDRGLTGELFF

clone size: few
D gene: .
J gene: TRBJ2-7
V gene: TRBV11-2
CDR3 protein: CASSLVRGSSYEQYF

clone size: .
D gene: .
J gene: TRBJ2-1
V gene: TRBV27
CDR3 protein: CASSSDYRAYNEQFF

clone size: few
D gene: .
J gene: TRBJ1-2
V gene: TRBV12-5
CDR3 protein: CATSGDGGYTF

clone size: .
D gene: .
J gene: TRBJ2-1
V gene: TRBV5-1
CDR3 protein: CASSLEATSYNEQFF

clone size: .
D gene: TRBD1
J gene: TRBJ1-5
V gene: TRBV19
CDR3 protein: CASSADRGTQHF

clone size: .
D gene: .
J gene: TRBJ2-7
V gene: TRBV20-1
CDR3 protein: CSAPEDSTYEQYF

clone size: .
D gene: TRBD2
J gene: TRBJ2-1
V gene: TRBV4-1
CDR3 protein: CASSQLGLAGGPVRSEQFF

clone size: .
D gene: .
J gene: TRBJ2-1
V gene: TRBV11-1
CDR3 protein: CASSSRSGGQRFSQQFF

clone size: .
D gene: .
J gene: TRBJ2-3
V gene: TRBV20-1
CDR3 protein: CSAGYSLQPPDTQYF

clone size: .
D gene: TRBD2
J gene: TRBJ2-5
V gene: TRBV12-3/TRBV12-4
CDR3 protein: CASRRGLAGQETQYF

clone size: .
D gene: .
J gene: TRBJ2-5
V gene: TRBV6-5
CDR3 protein: CASSYLRAQETQYF

clone size: .
D gene: TRBD1
J gene: TRBJ1-2
V gene: TRBV12-3/TRBV12-4
CDR3 protein: CASSFGTVGYTF

clone size: many
D gene: .
J gene: TRBJ2-6
V gene: TRBV7-2
CDR3 protein: CASSKGGANVLTF